Only a few counts were recorded for the clone carrying this TCR beta chain. The antigen remains undetermined. Time point given: patch test 3, about 24 weeks after DPC sensitization. Treatment in this sample: therapeutic diphenylcyclopropenone sensitization with weekly scalp DPC. TCRdb re-derived calls from the RACE reads in MiXCR, one entry per CDR3 protein. This table holds approximately 72,000 distinct CDR3 sequences, around 10% found once. This sample stems from a study of human T cells and chemical hapten exposure. Overall study results and limits: Positive correlation was observed between PT1 expanded TCR counts and patch test score.

V dropped 1 base and J dropped 6; count of bases not matched to a gene: 5. Germline loops: CDR1 SGHTA, CDR2 FQGNSA. This CDR3 has 16 residues. The sample here was whole blood, taken in connection with sensitization to the hapten diphenylcyclopropenone (DPC). The chain joins TRBV7-2 to TRBJ2-3; 12 positions agree with TRBD2. This TCR derives from a woman aged 45-59 years with alopecia areata. Some clones in this sample may be carry-over from other donors' samples. The CDR3 DNA reads TGTGCCAGCAGCTTAGGTCCTAGCGGGGGGGCGGATACGCAGTATTTT. Protein sequence: CASSLGPSGGADTQYF.